This passage covers 13 T cell receptor beta chains from one sample sequenced in a study of blood T cells in healthy people across ages (dated by TCRdb to about 2015). Receptor libraries were prepared by 5' RACE. The data were produced on an Illumina HiSeq 2500. The second PCR ran for about 6 to 12 cycles and used a J-beta primer mix along with a sample-barcoded 5' primer. The public sequencing data were trimmed at Q25 with fastp and processed into clonotypes with MiXCR by TCRdb, which kept only in-frame beta chains. A single entry per CDR3 protein holds the most common genes and DNA from its merged rows. The sample table records about 780,000 distinct CDR3 sequences; less than 60% of these occur just once. The ten largest make up 15% to 20% of the sample. The sequenced sample was blood. The receptors derive from a man at least 80 years old in good health.

In nucleotides, the CDR3 is TGTGCCAGCAGCCTGGGACTAGCGGGAGGAGTGCGGTACTTC. Its translation is CASSLGLAGGVRYF. The chain carries TRBV12-3 or TRBV12-4 and TRBJ2-4; the match to TRBD2 covers 15 bases. V was pared by 6 bases and J by 15 bases, with 9 bases of the junction left unmatched. This CDR3 contains 14 residues.

This clonotype was seen once. CDR3 amino acids: CASSYQRGNEQFF. The CDR3 nucleotides are TGTGCCAGCAGTTATCAAAGGGGCAATGAGCAGTTCTTC. The rearrangement uses TRBV6-5 and TRBJ2-1; D possibly corresponds to TRBD1 (5 bases). The germline CDR1 and CDR2 sequences are MNHEY and SVGAGI. The CDR3 consists of 13 residues. Trimming shortened V by 3 bases and J by 6 bases, and 9 bases separated the two germline ends.

The rearrangement joins TRBV5-1 to TRBJ2-1; D might be TRBD1 (5 bases). The CDR3 has 14 residues. Trimming left V 5 bases short and J 5 bases short, with 14 bases between. Germline values: CDR1 SGHRS, CDR2 YFSETQ. This CDR3 is CASSASGQNNEQFF. In nucleotides, the CDR3 is TGCGCCAGCAGTGCGTCAGGGCAAAACAATGAGCAGTTCTTC.

The V and J genes are TRBV7-2 and TRBJ2-1, with 9 bases fitting TRBD2. The CDR3 is 16 residues long. The trim removed 5 bases at V and 0 bases at J, leaving 5 bases unmatched. Germline assignment: CDR1 SGHTA and CDR2 FQGNSA. The CDR3 reads CASSPRLADSYNEQFF. CDR3 DNA: TGTGCCAGCAGCCCGCGACTAGCGGACTCCTACAATGAGCAGTTCTTC.

The chain uses TRBV3-1 and TRBJ2-7, with D maybe TRBD1 (6 bases). The CDR3 loop spans 14 amino acids. The V and J ends lost 0 bases and 7 bases respectively, with 13 bases between them. Germline V lookup: CDR1 LGHDT, CDR2 YNNKEL (reference sequence). CDR3 DNA: TGTGCCAGCAGCCAAGATGCCGGACAGAGAGAGCAGTACTTC. This translates into CASSQDAGQREQYF.

This chain joins TRBV7-3 and TRBJ2-2, with D possibly TRBD2 on 5 matching bases. This CDR3 is built from 16 residues. V dropped 0 bases and J dropped 0 bases, with 8 bases sitting between them. CDR1 and CDR2 (germline): SGHTA, FQGTGA. The DNA of the CDR3 is TGTGCCAGCAGCTTAACTCTAGCTACGAACACCGGGGAGCTGTTTTTT. Protein sequence: CASSLTLATNTGELFF.

This clonotype was found many times. The chain couples TRBV2 to TRBJ2-7, with D tentatively TRBD1 (5 bases). Trimming stripped 4 bases from V and 3 bases from J, with 13 bases between. The CDR3 extends over 14 amino acids. Germline V gives CDR1 SNHLY, CDR2 FYNNEI. This CDR3 is CASSGTRAIYEQYF. The CDR3 region has the DNA TGTGCCAGCAGTGGGACAAGGGCGATCTACGAGCAGTACTTC.

Comments on this clonotype: A much larger clone differs by one base, so this may be a read error. V usage is TRBV7-3 and J usage is TRBJ2-1, with 9 bases lining up with TRBD2. The CDR3 is 16 residues long. V shed 5 bases, J shed 6 bases, and the junction held 11 bases outside the gene matches. CDR1 is SGHTA, CDR2 FQGTGA, per germline. The chain's CDR3 is CASSPMAAGGLNEQFF. DNA of the CDR3: TGTGCCAGCAGCCCAATGGCAGCGGGAGGTCTCAATGAGCAGTTCTTC. Based on the CDR3 plus reference TRBV7-3 and TRBJ2-1, the full variable domain is GAGVSQTPSNKVTEKGKYVELRCDPISGHTALYWYRQSLGQGPEFLIYFQGTGAADDSGLPNDRFFAVRPEGSVSTLKIQRTERGDSAVYLCASSPMAAGGLNEQFFGPGTRLTVL.

The chain combines TRBV5-1 with TRBJ1-6; D not resolved. There are 13 residues in the CDR3. Deletions cut 4 bases from V and 6 bases from J, with 8 bases between. Germline CDR1 reads SGHRS; CDR2 reads YFSETQ. The chain's CDR3 is CASSSGTNSPLHF. CDR3 coding DNA: TGCGCCAGCAGCAGCGGCACTAATTCACCCCTCCACTTT.

This clonotype was observed a single time. One end of the junction is discordant with germline, which a read error may explain. The chain joins TRBV29-1 to TRBJ1-2; D call uncertain. Germline V lookup: CDR1 SQVTM, CDR2 ANQGSEA. This CDR3 has 12 amino acids. The CDR3 spells CSVPGTNYDYTF. The CDR3 DNA reads as TGCAGCGTTCCGGGAACTAACTATGACTACACCTTC.

V and J are TRBV12-3 or TRBV12-4 and TRBJ1-5, with TRBD1 identical over 10 bases. The CDR3 covers 16 residues. The V segment lost 5 bases and the J segment 0 bases; nucleotides outside the gene matches: 4. CDR3 sequence (DNA): TGTGCCAGCAGTCCAGGGACAGGGGATAGCAATCAGCCCCAGCATTTT. The encoded protein is CASSPGTGDSNQPQHF.

The chain uses TRBV28 and TRBJ2-7; 7 positions match TRBD1. CDR1 MDHEN and CDR2 SYDVKM come from the germline V gene. The junction had 17 bases not matched to a gene; V was cut back by 3 bases and J by 6 bases. This CDR3 is 17 amino acids long. CDR3: CASSFGRLIQGSGEQYF. The CDR3 DNA reads as TGTGCCAGCAGTTTTGGGAGACTCATACAGGGGTCAGGCGAGCAGTACTTC.

The rearrangement uses TRBV12-3 or TRBV12-4 and TRBJ2-3; the match to TRBD2 covers 8 bases. Germline trimming cut 4 bases from V and 13 bases from J; bases unmatched to any gene: 13. The CDR3 length is 14 residues. The CDR3 DNA sequence: TGTGCCAGCAGTTCCCGAGCGGGAGCAGATGCGGAGTATTTT. Protein: CASSSRAGADAEYF.